This record covers a single T cell receptor beta chain. Its antigen remains unidentified. The repertoire was sequenced with immunoSEQ multiplex PCR; TCRdb's copy has only in-frame clones and lacks some. The sample consists of some 120,000 clones, 85% to 95% of them appearing once. The CDR3 totals 14 residues. Looked up from germline, CDR1 is SGHDN and CDR2 is FVKESK. Trimming shortened V by 1 base and J by 5 bases, and 10 bases separated the two germline ends. This sample stems from a study of T cell repertoires and HLA-DP antigens. Study at large: DNA input averaged approximately 220 ng in sorted CD137+CD4+ and around 1,100 ng in pre-culture CD4+. Regarding the study as a whole: Against both alloantigens, CD137+ clonality was similar, roughly 0.42. No separate analysis of naive versus memory CD4+ cells was done.

Purity of the untouched CD4+ T cells was 95% to 98%. The chain recombines TRBV14 with TRBJ2-3; D is ambiguous. Sequenced input: CD4+ T cells from PBMCs. This TCR was sampled from a woman in her late teens or twenties in good health and CMV-seronegative. Here the CDR3 reads CASSQVLGQDTQYF. CDR3 DNA sequence: TGTGCCAGCAGCCAAGTCTTAGGCCAAGATACGCAGTATTTT.